This record looks at one T cell receptor (beta chain) sequence and its context. This sample is part of a study of blood T cell repertoires in COVID-19. Per the authors' pipeline: How many nucleated cells were present was estimated from reference gene primer amplification. Profiled with immunoSEQ multiplex PCR; TCRdb holds only in-frame clones, not every one. V, J and clone size reflect that table, while D and trimming were determined from the DNA. The data show approximately 100,000 clones, about 85% seen once. The junction had 7 bases not matched to a gene; V was cut back by 8 bases and J by 3 bases. Germline V gene lookup returns CDR1 SGHTA and CDR2 FQGNSA. CDR3 length equals 14 residues.

The sample consisted of peripheral blood. This receptor was taken from an older woman with active or convalescent COVID-19. This chain joins TRBV7-2 and TRBJ2-1; TRBD2 agrees at 7 bases. The CDR3 here is CASSLASDYNEQFF. The CDR3 nucleotides are TGTGCCAGCTCACTAGCGAGTGACTACAATGAGCAGTTCTTC.